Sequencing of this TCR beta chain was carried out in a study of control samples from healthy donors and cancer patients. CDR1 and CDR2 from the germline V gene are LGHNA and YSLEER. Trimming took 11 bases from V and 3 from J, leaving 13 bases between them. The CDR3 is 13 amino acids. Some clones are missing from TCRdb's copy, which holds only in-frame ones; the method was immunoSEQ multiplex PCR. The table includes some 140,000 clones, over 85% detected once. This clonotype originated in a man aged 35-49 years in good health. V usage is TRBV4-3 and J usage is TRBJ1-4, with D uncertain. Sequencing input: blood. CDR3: CASAWKANEKLFF. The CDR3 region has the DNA TGCGCCTCCGCCTGGAAGGCTAATGAAAAACTGTTTTTT.